This TCR beta chain comes out of a study of Ad26.COV2.S vaccination and SARS-CoV-2 variants. At the level of the study: The donor belonged to the COV1001 Ad26.COV2.S trial arm. Participants got Ad26.COV2.S intramuscularly, once or twice 56 days apart.

Using immunoSEQ multiplex PCR, the repertoire was profiled, and TCRdb retains in-frame clones only, with some absent. Of a few hundred thousand clones listed, around nine tenths are singletons. Trimming pared 6 bases from V and 8 bases from J, leaving 13 bases between. CDR1 is MNHEY and CDR2 is SVGEGT in the germline V gene. The CDR3 spans 13 residues. Notes on this clone: As yet, its antigen is unknown.

Treatment in this sample: over 15 received Ad26.COV2.S at low or high dose, single or two shots; roughly 5 received placebo; per-sample allocation not given. Samples were taken on day 63 after the first vaccine or placebo injection. Donation came from an adult in Boston who was aged 18-55 years. Study-level findings and limits: Post-vaccination breadth of spike-specific CD8+ and CD4+ T cell responses was reportedly substantial.

The chain links TRBV6-2 or TRBV6-3 to TRBJ1-4, with D uncertain. This receptor was taken from a person aged 18 to 65 who received the Ad26.COV2.S COVID-19 vaccine or a placebo. The sample consisted of peripheral blood, taken in a trial of Ad26.COV2.S vaccine versus placebo. The CDR3 DNA reads as TGTGCCAGCAGCACACTAACGGAAGAAAAACTGTTTTTT. It codes for CASSTLTEEKLFF.